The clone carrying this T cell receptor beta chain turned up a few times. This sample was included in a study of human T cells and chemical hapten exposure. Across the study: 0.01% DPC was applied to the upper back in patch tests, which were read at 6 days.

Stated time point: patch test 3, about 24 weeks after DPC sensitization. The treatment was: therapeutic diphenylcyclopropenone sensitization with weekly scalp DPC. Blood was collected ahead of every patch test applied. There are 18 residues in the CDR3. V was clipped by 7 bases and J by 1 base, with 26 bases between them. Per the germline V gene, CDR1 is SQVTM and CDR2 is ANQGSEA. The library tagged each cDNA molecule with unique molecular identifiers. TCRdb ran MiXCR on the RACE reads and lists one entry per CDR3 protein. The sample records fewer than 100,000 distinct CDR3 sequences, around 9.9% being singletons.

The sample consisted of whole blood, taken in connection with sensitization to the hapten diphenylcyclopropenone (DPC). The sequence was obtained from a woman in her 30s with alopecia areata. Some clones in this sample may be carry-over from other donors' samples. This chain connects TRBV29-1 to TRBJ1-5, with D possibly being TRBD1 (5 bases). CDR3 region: CSGPSGEMIIWSNQPQHF. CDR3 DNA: TGCAGCGGTCCCTCGGGGGAGATGATTATATGGAGCAATCAGCCCCAGCATTTT.